The present T cell receptor (beta chain) was sequenced within a study of technical replicates of blood from several donors. Measured with immunoSEQ multiplex PCR; TCRdb has only the in-frame clones, and not every one. Counted here are 12,000 or so clones, just over 85% occurring once; the ten biggest clones make up approximately 10%. The CDR3 consists of 18 residues. V lost 1 base, J lost 5 bases, and 23 bases lay in between. CDR1 and CDR2 (germline): SGHVS, FQNEAQ. The sequence came from a human donor in good health. The chain couples TRBV7-8 to TRBJ1-1, with a tentative D call TRBD1 (6 bases). The source material was PBMCs. Written as DNA, the CDR3 is TGTGCCAGCAGCTTAGGGAGCAGCAACACCCGCCAGGGGACTGAAGCTTTCTTT. As protein: CASSLGSSNTRQGTEAFF.